The 5 T cell receptor beta chains below were found in one sample sequenced in a study of blood T cell repertoires in COVID-19. Assay: immunoSEQ multiplex PCR; the TCRdb copy retains only in-frame clones and omits some. The data show roughly 250,000 clones, 80% to 95% seen once. Sequencing input: PBMCs or T cells enriched from blood (not recorded which). The receptors derive from a woman between 18 and 29 years old who had recovered from COVID-19.

This clone was found once. The J gene is TRBJ1-1, the V gene TRBV5-1, with D maybe TRBD1 (5 bases). The CDR3 is 14 residues long. The V gene's germline CDR1 is SGHRS and CDR2 YFSETQ. V was clipped by 4 bases and J by 8 bases, with 18 bases between them. CDR3 amino acids: CASSPRAFRGEAFF. The CDR3 DNA follows: TGCGCCAGCAGCCCCCGCGCCTTCCGGGGGGAAGCTTTCTTT.

In its sample, this clone was seen a few times. This chain links TRBV9 with TRBJ2-7, with TRBD1 identical over 9 bases. The V segment lost 3 bases and the J segment 6 bases; nucleotides outside the gene matches: 7. CDR1 and CDR2 (germline): SGDLS, YYNGEE. This CDR3 contains 14 residues. CDR3 in amino acids: CASSGTGEAAEQYF. For the CDR3, the DNA is TGTGCCAGCAGCGGGACAGGGGAGGCGGCCGAGCAGTACTTC.

This rearrangement joins TRBV5-1 to TRBJ2-5, with TRBD1 matching 12 bases. The CDR3 spans 16 residues. J was trimmed by 5 bases and V by 3 bases; bases with no gene match: 8. Germline V lookup: CDR1 SGHRS, CDR2 YFSETQ. CDR3 loop: CASSWGGTGGQETQYF. CDR3 bases: TGCGCCAGCAGCTGGGGAGGGACAGGGGGCCAGGAGACCCAGTACTTC.

The CDR3 DNA follows: TGTGCCAGTAGTCCCAGGACAGGGGAGGTGGGGGAGCTGTTTTTT. Its translation: CASSPRTGEVGELFF. V usage is TRBV19 and J usage is TRBJ2-2; 9 nucleotides align to TRBD1. The CDR3 is 15 amino acids. Per germline, CDR1 LNHDA and CDR2 SQIVND (reference sequence). J was trimmed by 8 bases and V by 5 bases; bases with no gene match: 9.

The CDR3: CASSPGESRGEKLFF. The CDR3 nucleotides are TGTGCCAGCAGCCCAGGAGAGTCCAGGGGTGAAAAACTGTTTTTT. The chain is built from TRBV27 and TRBJ1-4; perhaps TRBD1 as D (6 bases). CDR1 and CDR2 (germline): MNHEY, SMNVEV (reference sequence). This CDR3 region has 15 residues. V was trimmed by 6 bases and J by 7 bases, leaving 18 bases between them. Full variable domain (remainder filled in from reference TRBV27 and TRBJ1-4): EAQVTQNPRYLITVTGKKLTVTCSQNMNHEYMSWYRQDPGLGLRQIYYSMNVEVTDKGDVPEGYKVSRKEKRNFPLILESPSPNQTSLYFCASSPGESRGEKLFFGSGTQLSVL.